The clone carrying this TCR beta chain was seen ten or more times. This entry is derived from a study of regulatory T cells in long-lasting Graves disease. Time point indicated: newly diagnosed GD, antithyroid drugs for less than 3 months. PBMC RNA served as the TCR library source. Arm-PCR of CDR3 regions and iRepertoire HTBI primers were used to build TCR beta libraries. TCRdb analysed the multiplex PCR reads with MiXCR anew, one entry per CDR3 protein. Found here are about 210,000 distinct CDR3 sequences, roughly 19% of them singletons; the top ten hold about 12%. The germline CDR1 and CDR2 sequences are SGHTA and FQGNSA. This CDR3 region has 13 residues. Trimming stripped 2 bases from V and 0 bases from J, with 5 bases between. This sample was also put to use in a study of T cells in Graves' hyperthyroidism and ophthalmopathy.

This chain links TRBV7-2 with TRBJ2-7; no reliable D call. The sequence derives from a woman under 40 with Graves disease. This specimen was peripheral blood mononuclear cells (PBMCs), taken at new diagnosis, from a patient treated with antithyroid drugs. Written as DNA, the CDR3 is TGTGCCAGCAGCTTAAGACGCTCCTACGAGCAGTACTTC. Translating gives CASSLRRSYEQYF.